Here is one T cell receptor beta chain with its context. As yet, its antigen is unknown. CDR1 and CDR2 from the germline V gene are MNHNS and SASEGT. Trimming took 9 bases from V and 5 from J, leaving 11 bases between them. This CDR3 region has 11 residues. The data originate from a study of T cell repertoires in cytomegalovirus infection. Study-wide results and limits: Cumulative frequency (of public TCR beta family members) identified carriers of CMV plus the relevant HLA. The ex vivo response showed dominance by HLA-C-restricted CMV-specific TCR beta clonotypes.

TCRdb redid the calling of the reads with MiXCR, one entry per CDR3 protein. Of more than 200,000 distinct CDR3 sequences in the sample, around 8.7% were seen once. The chain combines TRBV6-1 with TRBJ2-7; D not resolved. The TCR originated in a human donor in good health (CMV status not recorded). Some clones in this sample may be carry-over from other donors' samples. Sequenced sample: PBMCs. In nucleotides, the CDR3 is TGTGCCAGGGAATACAATCACGAGCAGTACTTC. It is translated as CAREYNHEQYF.